This T cell receptor beta chain was captured by sequencing in a study of radiotherapy plus CTLA-4 blockade in lung cancer. Clones were sequenced by immunoSEQ multiplex PCR, and TCRdb holds only the in-frame ones, with some missing. The table has fewer than 65,000 clones, 84% seen once. CDR3 size: 16 residues. Germline CDR1 and CDR2: LGHNA and YSLEER. Trimming cost V 0 bases and J 2 bases; bases outside gene matches: 7. The chain combines TRBV4-3 with TRBJ2-7, with 7 nucleotides matching TRBD1. Specimen: peripheral blood, collected from a patient treated with radiotherapy plus ipilimumab. The TCR sequence derives from a human donor with non-small cell lung cancer whose response to radiotherapy plus ipilimumab could not be evaluated. The CDR3 reads CASSQDTGQGAYEQYF. In DNA, the CDR3 is TGCGCCAGCAGCCAAGATACCGGGCAGGGGGCCTACGAGCAGTACTTC.